The TCR beta chain described here comes from a study of T cells in Graves' hyperthyroidism and ophthalmopathy. Findings and limits, study-wide: Most thyroid clonotypes expanded above 0.001 appeared in blood too.

Authors of the study amplified TCR beta CDR3 regions from RNA transcripts. HTBI primers were the set used in a first-round RT-PCR of the TCR CDR3. TCRdb reanalysed the multiplex PCR reads using MiXCR and keeps one entry per CDR3 protein. This table has 600,000 to 650,000 distinct CDR3 sequences, about 17% appearing once. This clonotype showed up many times. Its matching antigen is unknown. Germline V lookup: CDR1 SGHRS, CDR2 YFSETQ. This CDR3 comprises 14 residues. The V and J ends lost 4 bases and 5 bases respectively, with 16 bases between them. The J gene is TRBJ2-7, the V gene TRBV5-1; TRBD1 might be the D (5 bases). Sequencing was carried out using blood. The TCR originated in a woman in her 30s with Graves' hyperthyroidism. Written as DNA, the CDR3 is TGCGCCAGCAGCGGAACAGGTCAAGGCCACGAGCAGTACTTC. It translates to CASSGTGQGHEQYF.